This passage covers 29 T cell receptor beta chains from one sample sequenced in a study of blood T cell repertoires in COVID-19. Clones were sequenced by immunoSEQ multiplex PCR, and TCRdb holds only the in-frame ones, with some missing. The profile shows about 280,000 clones, about 83% of them singletons. The source material was PBMCs or T cells enriched from blood (not recorded which). The receptors originated from a woman aged 40-49 years who had recovered from COVID-19.

The chain couples TRBV19 to TRBJ2-1; D is undetermined. Germline V gene lookup returns CDR1 LNHDA and CDR2 SQIVND (reference sequence). Deletions cut 5 bases from V and 10 bases from J, with 12 bases between. This CDR3 comprises 12 residues. The CDR3 region is CASSPTMGEQFF. The CDR3 nucleotides read TGTGCCAGTAGTCCGACAATGGGCGAGCAGTTCTTC.

V is TRBV10-3 and J is TRBJ2-1; D gene unclear. V was pared by 1 base and J by 5 bases, with 6 bases between. This CDR3 is built from 13 residues. In germline, CDR1 is ENHRY, CDR2 SYGVKD. The CDR3 spells CAISEFRDNEQFF. CDR3 DNA: TGTGCCATCAGTGAGTTCCGGGACAATGAGCAGTTCTTC.

The chain couples TRBV9 to TRBJ2-3, with D uncertain. V was cut by 4 bases and J by 6 bases, with 9 bases left in between. This CDR3 is 12 amino acids long. Germline CDR1 reads SGDLS; CDR2 reads YYNGEE. CDR3 bases: TGTGCCAGCAGCTATGGGCTTGATACGCAGTATTTT. It is translated as CASSYGLDTQYF.

V gene TRBV27 combines with J gene TRBJ1-2; no clear D. Trimming took off 5 bases at V and 4 bases at J, with 17 bases between the two ends. Germline loops: CDR1 MNHEY, CDR2 SMNVEV (reference sequence). The CDR3 is made up of 15 amino acids. The CDR3 DNA reads as TGTGCCAGCAGTCCCCTCCCCAGTCCTTCCTATGGCTACACCTTC. Protein: CASSPLPSPSYGYTF.

This chain uses TRBV9 with TRBJ1-2; D remains ambiguous. This CDR3 comprises 15 residues. CDR1 and CDR2 (germline): SGDLS, YYNGEE. With 0 bases removed from V and 2 bases from J, the gap between germline ends came to 11 bases. CDR3 DNA: TGTGCCAGCAGCGTAGGAGACGGACTAAACTATGGCTACACCTTC. Amino acids: CASSVGDGLNYGYTF.

This clone has only one observation. V is TRBV2 and J is TRBJ2-7, with a possible D match to TRBD2 (6 bases). Germline V CDR1 and CDR2: SNHLY, FYNNEI. This CDR3 is built from 15 residues. The V and J ends lost 1 base and 2 bases respectively, with 12 bases between them. CDR3 region: CASSEVLAVAYEQYF. The CDR3 DNA reads as TGTGCCAGCAGTGAAGTTTTAGCGGTGGCCTACGAGCAGTACTTC.

The chain couples TRBV7-9 to TRBJ1-2; a possible D gene is TRBD1 (6 bases). Deletions cut 5 bases from V and 5 bases from J, with 18 bases between. The CDR3 runs to 15 residues. Germline-derived CDR1 and CDR2 are SEHNR and FQNEAQ (reference sequence). For the CDR3, the DNA is TGTGCCAGCAGCCCATTCCAGACAGGCGTTTATGGCTACACCTTC. Translated: CASSPFQTGVYGYTF.

The chain joins TRBV6-4 to TRBJ2-2; D might be TRBD2 (6 bases). CDR3 length equals 14 residues. The germline V and J ends were trimmed by 5 bases and 5 bases, with 12 bases remaining between them. CDR1 is MRHNA and CDR2 is SNTAGT in the germline V gene. This CDR3 is CASSLRGTTGELFF. CDR3 bases: TGTGCCAGCAGTTTGCGGGGAACAACCGGGGAGCTGTTTTTT.

V is TRBV29-1 and J is TRBJ2-1; 13 bases match TRBD2. Germline values: CDR1 SQVTM, CDR2 ANQGSEA. The CDR3 sequence is 17 residues long. With V trimmed by 4 bases and J by 3 bases, 9 bases remained unmatched. This chain's CDR3 is CSVVWGGTSGNYNEQFF. CDR3 nucleotides: TGCAGCGTTGTTTGGGGAGGGACTAGCGGGAACTACAATGAGCAGTTCTTC.

The V and J genes are TRBV4-1 and TRBJ2-5, with a possible D match to TRBD1 (6 bases). There are 15 residues in the CDR3. The V and J ends lost 2 bases and 5 bases respectively, with 15 bases between them. In germline, CDR1 is MGHRA, CDR2 YSYEKL. The CDR3 nucleotides read TGCGCCAGCAGCCAATCGCCAGGGGAGCAGGAGACCCAGTACTTC. It is translated as CASSQSPGEQETQYF.

Here the CDR3 reads CASSPKETAFNEKLFF. CDR3 DNA sequence: TGTGCCAGCTCACCCAAAGAGACAGCCTTTAATGAAAAACTGTTTTTT. This sequence joins TRBV18 and TRBJ1-4, with a possible D match to TRBD1 (5 bases). Germline values: CDR1 KGHSH, CDR2 LQKENI. V lost 3 bases to trimming and J lost 4 bases, with 15 bases between them. The CDR3 runs to 16 residues.

The chain has TRBV19 and TRBJ1-1; the D is unclear. V gave up 1 base and J gave up 8 bases, with 14 bases separating them. The CDR3 consists of 14 residues. Germline V lookup: CDR1 LNHDA, CDR2 SQIVND (reference sequence). The CDR3 sequence is CASSIGGRVGEAFF. As DNA, the CDR3 is TGTGCCAGTAGTATAGGAGGGCGGGTAGGGGAAGCTTTCTTT.

The chain carries TRBV5-1 and TRBJ2-1, with 8 nucleotides matching TRBD2. The CDR3 has 19 residues. With 0 bases clipped from V and 3 bases from J, the junction kept 14 bases outside the gene matches. Germline assignment: CDR1 SGHRS and CDR2 YFSETQ. CDR3 in amino acids: CASSLGRPYSGSFYNEQFF. CDR3 bases: TGCGCCAGCAGCTTGGGGCGACCTTACAGCGGGAGCTTCTACAATGAGCAGTTCTTC.

The chain couples TRBV19 to TRBJ2-7; TRBD1 matches 7 bases. CDR1 and CDR2 from the germline V gene are LNHDA and SQIVND (reference sequence). This CDR3 contains 15 residues. The V gene end was trimmed by 6 bases and the J gene end by 2 bases; junction bases not matched to a gene: 10. The CDR3, as DNA: TGTGCCAGTAGACCCTTCGGGGACAGTCCCTACGAGCAGTACTTC. Residues: CASRPFGDSPYEQYF.

This clone was counted a single time. V usage is TRBV21-1 and J usage is TRBJ2-7; the D call of TRBD1 is as the table states it, not checked on the DNA. TRBV21-1 is termed a pseudogene. The CDR3 loop spans 12 amino acids. This CDR3 is CASGKVVNEQYF. DNA of the CDR3: TGTGCCTCAGGAAAAGTCGTGAACGAGCAGTACTTC.

The chain joins TRBV5-6 to TRBJ2-1; a possible D gene is TRBD2 (6 bases). Germline V gene data show CDR1 as SGHDT and CDR2 as YYEEEE. Trimming left V 0 bases short and J 7 bases short, with 20 bases between. This CDR3 is 17 amino acids long. CDR3 DNA: TGTGCCAGCAGCTTGGAGGGTTGGGGACTCAATATAAATGAGCAGTTCTTC. It is translated as CASSLEGWGLNINEQFF. Complete variable domain (other parts from reference TRBV5-6 and TRBJ2-1): DAGVTQSPTHLIKTRGQQVTLRCSPKSGHDTVSWYQQALGQGPQFIFQYYEEEERQRGNFPDRFSGHQFPNYSSELNVNALLLGDSALYLCASSLEGWGLNINEQFFGPGTRLTVL.

The CDR3 coding sequence is TGTGCCAGCAGTTACAGGCAGGCCTATGGCTACACCTTC. This encodes CASSYRQAYGYTF. The chain employs TRBV6-2 or TRBV6-3 and TRBJ1-2; no firm D call. CDR3 length equals 13 residues. The germline V and J ends were trimmed by 2 bases and 4 bases, with 8 bases remaining between them. The germline V gene has CDR1 MNHEY and CDR2 SVGEGT.

This clone was detected only once. The genes are TRBV14 and TRBJ2-1; no clear D. The V gene lost 4 bases and the J gene lost 4 bases, with 5 bases spanning the gap. Per germline, CDR1 SGHDN and CDR2 FVKESK. The CDR3 runs 12 residues. CDR3 loop: CASSRRYNEQFF. The CDR3 nucleotides are TGTGCCAGCAGCCGGAGATACAATGAGCAGTTCTTC. Complete variable domain (other parts from reference TRBV14 and TRBJ2-1): EAGVTQFPSHSVIEKGQTVTLRCDPISGHDNLYWYRRVMGKEIKFLLHFVKESKQDESGMPNNRFLAERTGGTYSTLKVQPAELEDSGVYFCASSRRYNEQFFGPGTRLTVL.

The chain has TRBV29-1 and TRBJ2-5, with no clear D. This CDR3 has 11 amino acids. V was clipped by 3 bases and J by 5 bases, with 7 bases between them. Germline CDR1 SQVTM, CDR2 ANQGSEA. DNA of the CDR3: TGCAGCGTTGACGACGGGGAGACCCAGTACTTC. Translation gives CSVDDGETQYF.

The genes are TRBV5-1 and TRBJ2-5; D is undetermined. Germline loops: CDR1 SGHRS, CDR2 YFSETQ. The CDR3 is 13 residues long. V was cut by 2 bases and J by 5 bases, with 10 bases left in between. The CDR3 DNA reads as TGCGCCAGCAGCTTCCCCTCGGAGGAGACCCAGTACTTC. Amino acid sequence: CASSFPSEETQYF.

CDR3 in DNA: TGTGCCAGCAGCACCCACGCGGAGGGACCCGGGGAGCTGTTTTTT. It specifies CASSTHAEGPGELFF. The chain couples TRBV9 to TRBJ2-2; TRBD2 might be the D (6 bases). Germline V gene data show CDR1 as SGDLS and CDR2 as YYNGEE. Trimming removed 4 bases from V and 6 bases from J, with 16 bases in between. This CDR3 has 15 amino acids.

The chain uses TRBV5-1 and TRBJ1-6, with 7 bases matching TRBD1. The CDR3 contains 15 residues. CDR1 SGHRS and CDR2 YFSETQ come from the germline V gene. The V gene end was trimmed by 4 bases and the J gene end by 5 bases; junction bases not matched to a gene: 6. The CDR3 region is CASSLQGGDNSPLHF. The CDR3 nucleotides read TGCGCCAGCAGCCTCCAGGGGGGCGATAATTCACCCCTCCACTTT. Together with reference TRBV5-1 and TRBJ1-6, the CDR3 gives the full variable domain: KAGVTQTPRYLIKTRGQQVTLSCSPISGHRSVSWYQQTPGQGLQFLFEYFSETQRNKGNFPGRFSGRQFSNSRSEMNVSTLELGDSALYLCASSLQGGDNSPLHFGNGTRLTVT.

This chain uses TRBV6-2 or TRBV6-3 with TRBJ1-2; D is uncertain. The germline V gene encodes CDR1 MNHEY and CDR2 SVGEGT. The V end lost 0 bases, the J end lost 0 bases, and 8 bases lay between the germline ends. The CDR3 consists of 15 residues. The DNA of the CDR3 is TGTGCCAGCAGTTACTCCGGCAGGTCTAACTATGGCTACACCTTC. Its translation: CASSYSGRSNYGYTF.

V and J are TRBV7-9 and TRBJ2-5; 9 bases fit TRBD1. Looked up from germline, CDR1 is SEHNR and CDR2 is FQNEAQ (reference sequence). The length of the CDR3 is 14 residues. V dropped 5 bases and J dropped 3; count of bases not matched to a gene: 4. The CDR3, as DNA: TGTGCCAGCAGCAAACAGGGGGCCGAAGAGACCCAGTACTTC. Translation: CASSKQGAEETQYF.

In the case of this clone: In the same sample, other DNA sequences code for this CDR3. The chain links TRBV12-3 or TRBV12-4 to TRBJ2-7, with a weak D call TRBD1 (6 bases). The V gene lost 4 bases and the J gene lost 6 bases, with 7 bases spanning the gap. The length of the CDR3 is 11 residues. The CDR3 DNA follows: TGTGCCAGCAGTTCCAGGGGCGAGCAGTACTTC. It codes for CASSSRGEQYF.

This chain connects TRBV3-1 (or the pseudogene TRBV3-2) to TRBJ2-5; the match to TRBD1 covers 11 bases. The germline V gene has CDR1 LGHDT and CDR2 YNNKEL (reference sequence). With 7 bases clipped from V and 5 bases from J, the junction kept 18 bases outside the gene matches. The CDR3 spans 18 residues. CDR3 loop: CASTPVTGTGGLVETQYF. The CDR3 nucleotides read TGTGCCAGCACCCCAGTCACGGGGACAGGGGGTTTAGTGGAGACCCAGTACTTC.

The chain carries TRBV6-5 and TRBJ1-1; the D gene is possibly TRBD1 (6 bases). V shed 3 bases and J shed 1 base, with 12 bases lying between them. Germline V CDR1 and CDR2: MNHEY, SVGAGI. The length of the CDR3 is 15 residues. The CDR3 region has the DNA TGTGCCAGCAGTTATGGGCGACAGGCGAACACTGAAGCTTTCTTT. It specifies CASSYGRQANTEAFF.

The gene calls are TRBV24-1 and TRBJ1-5, with 8 bases that match TRBD1. The germline gives CDR1 KGHDR, CDR2 SFDVKD. The V segment lost 4 bases and the J segment 7 bases; nucleotides outside the gene matches: 8. This CDR3 region has 15 residues. The CDR3 coding sequence is TGTGCCACCAGTGACACCGGGACAGGAAACCAGCCCCAGCATTTT. Protein product: CATSDTGTGNQPQHF.

The V and J genes are TRBV14 and TRBJ1-1; 9 bases match TRBD1. Germline trimming cut 0 bases from V and 3 bases from J; bases unmatched to any gene: 5. This CDR3 is built from 16 residues. Germline V gene data show CDR1 as SGHDN and CDR2 as FVKESK. The CDR3 sequence is CASSQDGDRAYTEAFF. The CDR3 DNA reads as TGTGCCAGCAGCCAAGATGGGGACAGGGCCTACACTGAAGCTTTCTTT.